Described below is a single TCR beta chain sequence and its context. No cognate antigen has been identified for it. No qualities accompany the bases; no much larger clone lies one base away. This specimen belongs to a study of T cells in localized non-small cell lung cancer (dated by TCRdb to 2018 to 2021). Notes on the research overall: Comparing tumors with uninvolved tumor-adjacent lungs, the study looked at the T cell repertoires of roughly 250 patients with early-stage NSCLC. The cohort was made up of around 220 treatment-naive NSCLC patients whose localized lung tumors had been resected. NSCLC patients had a mean age of roughly 64 years, and more than 120 were male and some 98 female.

TCR beta CDR3 regions were sequenced from DNA using the immunoSEQ Assay. The original methods were these. To compute T cell density, TCR beta template counts were normalized to usable DNA, which was estimated by amplifying housekeeping genes. Richness was estimated using the preseqR package, with extrapolation to 400,000 templates for PBMC samples and to 120,000 templates for tissue samples. Clonality was taken to be one minus Pielou's evenness. Tissue-enriched TCRs were identified through differential abundance testing performed on productive amino-acid clonotypes, with a minimum total count of 5 and an alpha of 0.1. The Jaccard Index and the Morisita Overlap Index were used to quantify repertoire overlap between compartments. GLIPH clustered TCR beta CDR3s with public tetramer-defined viral CDR3s; viral motifs required at least three viral sequences plus V-gene enrichment. TCRdb mirrors the immuneACCESS table, restricted to in-frame sequences. Some clones are absent from its copies; in checked studies, under half trace to an unresolved V gene, and the reason for the others is unknown. V, J and clone size are those of that table, while D and trimming were read from the DNA. The sample table contains 25,000 to 35,000 clones; only one count was recorded for around 77% of them. About 16% of the sample goes to the ten largest clones.

Paper-wide results and their limitations: Because the study design was exploratory, TCR variables were selected using unadjusted p-values without false-discovery rate correction. Multi-region tumor sequencing was not performed, so intratumor heterogeneity could not be excluded. The highest T cell clonality was observed in uninvolved tumor-adjacent lung, where clonality exceeded that of tumor, suggesting that antigenic responses were more focused in uninvolved tumor-adjacent lung. Of the top 100 tumor clones, a median of approximately 60 were detected in paired uninvolved adjacent lung; 28 were also among that lung's top 100. Higher blood T cell density associated with longer overall survival, while higher adjacent-lung clonality associated with shorter survival.

At diagnosis, peripheral blood, uninvolved tumor-adjacent lung and tumor were collected and stored as a combination of fresh-frozen and FFPE material. For TCR repertoire profiling, blood samples were analyzed as peripheral blood mononuclear cells. As encoded in the germline V gene, CDR1 is SGDLS while CDR2 is YYNGEE. Relative to germline, V is missing 3 bases and J is missing 4 bases, with 6 bases of the junction outside any gene match. The CDR3 covers 15 residues, taking in both the cysteine and the phenylalanine. The CDR3 DNA has 45 bases and is translated from base 1. The chain couples TRBV9 to TRBJ2-1; 8 junctional bases match TRBD2. This specimen was peripheral blood, taken before any cancer treatment. This receptor was taken from a male donor at least 60 years old with stage III squamous cell lung carcinoma. The CDR3 is CASSARAGAYNEQFF. In nucleotides, the sequence is TGTGCCAGCAGCGCCCGAGCGGGGGCTTACAATGAGCAGTTCTTC.